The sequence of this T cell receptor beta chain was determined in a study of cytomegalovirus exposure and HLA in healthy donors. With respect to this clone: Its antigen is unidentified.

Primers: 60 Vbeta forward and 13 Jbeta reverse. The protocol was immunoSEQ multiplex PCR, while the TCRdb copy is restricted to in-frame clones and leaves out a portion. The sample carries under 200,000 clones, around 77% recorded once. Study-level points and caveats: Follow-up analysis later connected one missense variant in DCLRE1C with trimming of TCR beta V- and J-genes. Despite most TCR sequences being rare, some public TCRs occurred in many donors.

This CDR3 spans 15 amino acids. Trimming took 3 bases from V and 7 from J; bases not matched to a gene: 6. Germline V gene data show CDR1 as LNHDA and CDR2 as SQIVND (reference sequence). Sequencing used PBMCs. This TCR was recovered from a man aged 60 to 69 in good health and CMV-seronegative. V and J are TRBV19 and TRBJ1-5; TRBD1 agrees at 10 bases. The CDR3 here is CASSIRTGGQQPQHF. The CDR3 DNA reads TGTGCCAGTAGTATCAGGACAGGGGGGCAACAGCCCCAGCATTTT.